This T cell receptor beta chain was recovered during a study of radiation and T cells in renal cell carcinoma (dated by TCRdb to about 2020). Regarding the study in general: The samples were obtained from a clinical trial, where primary renal cell carcinomas were treated with 15 Gy stereotactic body radiation therapy and then removed by nephrectomy 4 weeks afterward. Across all 55 or so samples, 4,000,000 or so unique CDR3 nucleotide sequences encoding approximately 3,000,000 unique CDR3 amino acid sequences were identified. A total of 50 to 60 samples underwent TCR beta sequencing, made up of 25 or so tumors and approximately 27 peripheral blood samples. The study at large found these results: With a single-armed trial design, the study had no way to address how radiation dose or scheduling affects the TCR repertoire. An increase in top tumor clonotypes in blood was observed from baseline to 2 weeks post-radiation, followed by contraction by 4 weeks, which was taken to suggest transient expansion of tumor-resident clones. Blood repertoire dynamics were not followed beyond 4 weeks after treatment. Because pretreatment tumor biopsies were not available, the study could not determine whether clonotypes were already present within the tumor at baseline.

From a lookup of the germline V gene, CDR1 and CDR2 are SGHTS and YDEGEE. From its cysteine to its phenylalanine, the CDR3 spans 15 amino acids. CDR3 DNA only is kept here, 45 bases in frame from base 1. V loses 3 bases of germline sequence and J loses 0 bases, and the interval between the two ends is 12 bases. Taken with the paper, the label for time point translates to: baseline pretreatment blood. Read against the paper, the sample's treatment or condition label means: 15 Gy SBRT to primary tumor, nephrectomy 4 weeks later. To track tumor-enriched clonotypes, serial peripheral blood was sampled from radiation-treated patients at baseline and at 2 weeks and 4 weeks after SBRT. All patients had renal cell carcinoma with clear cell pathology. Genomic DNA for TCR sequencing was prepared using the QIAamp DNA Blood Mini Kit (Qiagen). The analyses included just those samples that passed every quality control check.

Following the manufacturer's recommendations, the immunoSEQ kit was used to generate TCR beta libraries from genomic DNA. For library preparation, a first multiplex PCR was performed with proprietary primers, followed by a second PCR in which unique barcodes were added, and bead cleanups were performed after each round. Each sample batch included a kit-provided positive control reaction and a negative control reaction. The final libraries were assessed on an Agilent 4200 TapeStation D1000 ScreenTape, pooled by volume, and quantified by qPCR. Sequencing was performed on an Illumina NextSeq500 with a MidOutput 150-cycle cartridge, and 156 Read1 and 15 Index1 cycles were run with kit custom primers. The pooled library was loaded at roughly 0.96 pM, with an approximately 21% PhiX control spiked in. The original pipeline was this. Vendor-processed data were analyzed in R, and a clonotype was defined as all T cells sharing the same CDR3 nucleotide sequence. For clone abundance analyses, frequencies were normalized to the 10,000 most abundant clones per sample. Public T cell clones, which averaged fewer than five per sample, were excluded before analysis. A difference in abundance of at least 32-fold between compartments was used to define tumor-enriched and baseline blood-enriched clonotypes. A beta-binomial differential abundance model was used to identify clonotypes that were expanded or contracted between blood time points. Similarity between tumor and blood repertoires was quantified using the Baroni-Urbani and Buser coefficient, and groups were compared with two-tailed Wilcoxon tests in R. In TCRdb, the immuneACCESS table is reduced to in-frame sequences with V and J assigned. These tables do not hold every clone; where another copy was compared, an unresolved V gene accounts for under half, and the others remain unexplained. V, J and clone size were drawn from that table, and D and trimming were deduced from the DNA. Across this sample there are approximately 150,000 clones, with approximately 82% seen only once. The ten largest make up under 25% of the sample.

On this clone: No antigen is known for it. No qualities accompany the bases; no much larger clone lies one base away.

The sequence came from a woman aged 45-65 years with renal cell carcinoma. Recombination connected TRBV5-8 to TRBJ1-1, and the D gene may be TRBD1, 6 bases matching. Source: blood, taken from a patient whose treatment included radiotherapy and nephrectomy. The CDR3 sequence is CASSSDSYLNTEAFF. The bases read TGTGCCAGCAGCTCGGACAGTTATTTGAACACTGAAGCTTTCTTT.